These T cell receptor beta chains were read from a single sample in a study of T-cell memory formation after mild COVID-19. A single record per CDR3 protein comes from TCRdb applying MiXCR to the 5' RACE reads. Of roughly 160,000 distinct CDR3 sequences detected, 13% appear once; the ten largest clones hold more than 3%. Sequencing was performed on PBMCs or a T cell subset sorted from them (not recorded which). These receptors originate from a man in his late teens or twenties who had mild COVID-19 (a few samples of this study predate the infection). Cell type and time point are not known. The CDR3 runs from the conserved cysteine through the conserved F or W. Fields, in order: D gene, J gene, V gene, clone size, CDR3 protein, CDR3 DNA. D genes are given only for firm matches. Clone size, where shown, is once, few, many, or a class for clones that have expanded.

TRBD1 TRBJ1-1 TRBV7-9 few CASSWTGTPEAFF TGTGCCAGCAGCTGGACAGGGACGCCTGAAGCTTTCTTT
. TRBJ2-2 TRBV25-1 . CASSVRGHQNTGELFF TGTGCCAGCAGTGTACGGGGGCATCAGAACACCGGGGAGCTGTTTTTT
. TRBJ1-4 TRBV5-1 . CASSLTVPLQEKLFF TGCGCCAGCAGCTTGACAGTGCCCCTCCAAGAAAAACTGTTTTTT
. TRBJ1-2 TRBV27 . CASTGAGDNYGYTF TGTGCCAGCACGGGGGCAGGGGATAACTATGGCTACACCTTC
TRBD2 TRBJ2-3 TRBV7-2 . CASSLVGGEGTDTQYF TGTGCCAGCAGCTTAGTTGGGGGGGAGGGCACAGATACGCAGTATTTT
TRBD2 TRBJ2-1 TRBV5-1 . CASSNSGGLYNEQFF TGCGCCAGCAGCAATAGCGGGGGTCTATACAATGAGCAGTTCTTC
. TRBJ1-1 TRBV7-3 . CASSAQGFSEAFF TGTGCCAGCAGCGCCCAGGGTTTCTCTGAAGCTTTCTTT
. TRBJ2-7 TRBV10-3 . CAAGSRYEQYF TGTGCCGCGGGGTCCCGCTACGAGCAGTACTTC
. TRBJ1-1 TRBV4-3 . CASSQVGRYTEAFF TGCGCCAGCAGCCAAGTCGGTCGGTACACTGAAGCTTTCTTT
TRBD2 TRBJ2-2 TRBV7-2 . CASSLLAANTGELFF TGTGCCAGCAGCTTGCTAGCGGCGAACACCGGGGAGCTGTTTTTT